The clone carrying this TCR beta chain has more than one count but fewer than ten. No antigen is known for it. TCRdb independently ran MiXCR on the reads; one entry per CDR3 protein. This table has under 150,000 distinct CDR3 sequences, 30% appearing once. This entry comes from a study of T cell repertoires in cytomegalovirus infection. Looked up from germline, CDR1 is SGHTA and CDR2 is FQGNSA. This CDR3 has 13 amino acids. The V gene lost 7 bases and the J gene lost 9 bases, with 16 bases spanning the gap. The sample was CD8+ T cells from cultured PBMCs, taken from culture after CMV antigen stimulation. This receptor was obtained from a human donor in good health (CMV status not recorded). Some clones in this sample may be carry-over from other donors' samples. This chain connects TRBV7-2 to TRBJ2-1; D is unclear. CDR3 sequence: CASTLDAPGEQFF. CDR3 in DNA: TGTGCCAGCACTCTAGACGCACCGGGTGAGCAGTTCTTC.